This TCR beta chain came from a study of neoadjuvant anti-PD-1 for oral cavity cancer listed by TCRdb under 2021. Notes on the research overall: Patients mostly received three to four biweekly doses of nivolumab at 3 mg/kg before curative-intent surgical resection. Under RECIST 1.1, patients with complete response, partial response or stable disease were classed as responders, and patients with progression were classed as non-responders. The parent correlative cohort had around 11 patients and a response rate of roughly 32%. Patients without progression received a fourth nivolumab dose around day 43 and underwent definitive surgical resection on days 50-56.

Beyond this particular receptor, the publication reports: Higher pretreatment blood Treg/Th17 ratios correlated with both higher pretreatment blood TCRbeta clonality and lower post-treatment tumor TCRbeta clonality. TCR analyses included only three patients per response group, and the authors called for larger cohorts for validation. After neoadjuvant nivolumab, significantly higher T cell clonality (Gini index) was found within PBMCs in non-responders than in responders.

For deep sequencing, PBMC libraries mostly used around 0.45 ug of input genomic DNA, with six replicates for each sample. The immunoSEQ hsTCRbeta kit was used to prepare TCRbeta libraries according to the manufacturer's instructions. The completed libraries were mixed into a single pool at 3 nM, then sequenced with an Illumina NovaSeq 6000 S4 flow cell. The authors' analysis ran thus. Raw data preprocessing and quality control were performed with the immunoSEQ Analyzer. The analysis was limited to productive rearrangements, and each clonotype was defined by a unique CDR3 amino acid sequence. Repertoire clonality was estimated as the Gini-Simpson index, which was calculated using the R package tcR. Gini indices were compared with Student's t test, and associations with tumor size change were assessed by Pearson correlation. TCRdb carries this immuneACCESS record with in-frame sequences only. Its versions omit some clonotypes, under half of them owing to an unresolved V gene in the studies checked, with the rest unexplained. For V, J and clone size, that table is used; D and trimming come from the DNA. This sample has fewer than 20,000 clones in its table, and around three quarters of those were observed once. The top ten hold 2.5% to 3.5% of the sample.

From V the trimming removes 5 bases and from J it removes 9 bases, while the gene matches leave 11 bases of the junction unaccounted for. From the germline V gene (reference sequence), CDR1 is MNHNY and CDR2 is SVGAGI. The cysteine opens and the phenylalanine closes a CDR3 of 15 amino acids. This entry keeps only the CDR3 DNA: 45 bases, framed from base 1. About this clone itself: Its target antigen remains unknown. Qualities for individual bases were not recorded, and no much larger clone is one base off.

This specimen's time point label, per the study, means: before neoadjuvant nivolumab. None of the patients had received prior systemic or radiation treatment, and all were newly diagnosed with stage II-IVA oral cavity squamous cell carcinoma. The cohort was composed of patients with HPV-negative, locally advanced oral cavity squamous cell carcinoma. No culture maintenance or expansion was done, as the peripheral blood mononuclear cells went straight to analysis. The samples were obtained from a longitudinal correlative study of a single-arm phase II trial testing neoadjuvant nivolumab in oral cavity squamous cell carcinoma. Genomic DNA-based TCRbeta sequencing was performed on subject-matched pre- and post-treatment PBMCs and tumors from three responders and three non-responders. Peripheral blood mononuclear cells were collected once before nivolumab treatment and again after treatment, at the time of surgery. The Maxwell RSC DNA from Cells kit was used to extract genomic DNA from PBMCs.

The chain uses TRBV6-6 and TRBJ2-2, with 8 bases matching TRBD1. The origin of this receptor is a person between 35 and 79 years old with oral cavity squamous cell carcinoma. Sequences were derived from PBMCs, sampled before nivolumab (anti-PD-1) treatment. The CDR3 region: CASSRDRSRSRELFF. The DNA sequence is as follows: TGTGCCAGCAGTCGGGACAGGAGTAGGTCGCGGGAGCTGTTTTTT.